This T cell receptor (beta chain) was identified during a study of CD8 T cells in ankylosing spondylitis. TCRdb used MiXCR to reprocess the 5' RACE reads, holding one entry per CDR3 protein. The top ten hold around 4.2% of the sample, which has roughly 240,000 distinct CDR3 sequences, more than 25% seen once. Study-level points and caveats: Seemingly characteristic of ankylosing spondylitis blood was a TCR beta motif consisting of about 8 highly homologous variants.

Trimming cost V 0 bases and J 6 bases, with 9 bases left between them. Germline V lookup: CDR1 DFQATT, CDR2 SNEGSKA (reference sequence). The CDR3 totals 13 residues. This clonotype was seen at least ten times. Its specificity is not known. The material sequenced was blood, either unsorted or a sorted T cell fraction (not recorded which). This chain joins TRBV20-1 and TRBJ1-5; no clear D gene. The sequence derives from a male donor with ankylosing spondylitis or in good health (not recorded which). Written as DNA, the CDR3 is TGCAGTGCTAGAGAAGACATTTTTCAGCCCCAGCATTTT. Residues: CSAREDIFQPQHF.